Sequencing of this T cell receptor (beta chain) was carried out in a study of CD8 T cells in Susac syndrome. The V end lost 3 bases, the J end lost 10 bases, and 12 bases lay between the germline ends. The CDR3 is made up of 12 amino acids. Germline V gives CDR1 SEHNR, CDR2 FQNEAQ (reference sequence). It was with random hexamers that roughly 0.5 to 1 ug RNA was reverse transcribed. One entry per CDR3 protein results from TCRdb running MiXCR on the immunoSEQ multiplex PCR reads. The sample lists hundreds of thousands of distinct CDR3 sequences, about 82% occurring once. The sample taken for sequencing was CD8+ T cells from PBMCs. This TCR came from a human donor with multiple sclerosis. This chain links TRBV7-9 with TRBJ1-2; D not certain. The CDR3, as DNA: TGTGCCAGCAGCTTGTTGCAGGAGGACTACACCTTC. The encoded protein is CASSLLQEDYTF.